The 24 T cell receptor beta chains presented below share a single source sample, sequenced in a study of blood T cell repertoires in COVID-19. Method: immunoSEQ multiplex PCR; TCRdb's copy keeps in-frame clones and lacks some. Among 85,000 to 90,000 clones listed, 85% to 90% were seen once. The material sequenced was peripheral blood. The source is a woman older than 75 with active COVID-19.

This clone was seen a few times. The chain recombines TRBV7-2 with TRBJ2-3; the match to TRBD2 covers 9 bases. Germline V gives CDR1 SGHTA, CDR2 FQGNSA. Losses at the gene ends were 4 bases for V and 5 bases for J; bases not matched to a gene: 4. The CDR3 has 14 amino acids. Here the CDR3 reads CASSSFSGRDTQYF. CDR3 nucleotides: TGTGCCAGCAGCTCATTTAGCGGGAGAGATACGCAGTATTTT.

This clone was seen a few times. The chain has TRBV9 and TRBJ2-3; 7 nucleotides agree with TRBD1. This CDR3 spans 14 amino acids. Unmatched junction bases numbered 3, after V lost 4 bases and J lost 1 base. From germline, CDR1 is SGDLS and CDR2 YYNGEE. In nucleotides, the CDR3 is TGTGCCAGCAGCTCAGGACAGGGCACAGATACGCAGTATTTT. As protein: CASSSGQGTDTQYF.

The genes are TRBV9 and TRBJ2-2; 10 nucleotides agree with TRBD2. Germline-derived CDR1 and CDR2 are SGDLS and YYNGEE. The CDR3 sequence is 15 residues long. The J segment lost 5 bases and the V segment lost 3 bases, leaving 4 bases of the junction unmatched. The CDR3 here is CASSASGRETGELFF. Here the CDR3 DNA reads TGTGCCAGCAGCGCTAGCGGGAGAGAAACCGGGGAGCTGTTTTTT.

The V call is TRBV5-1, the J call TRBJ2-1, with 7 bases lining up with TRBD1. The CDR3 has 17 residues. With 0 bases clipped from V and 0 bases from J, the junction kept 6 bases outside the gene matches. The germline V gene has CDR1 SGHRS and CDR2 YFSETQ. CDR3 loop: CASSLGTRQGSYNEQFF. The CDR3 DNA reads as TGCGCCAGCAGCTTGGGAACCCGACAGGGCTCCTACAATGAGCAGTTCTTC.

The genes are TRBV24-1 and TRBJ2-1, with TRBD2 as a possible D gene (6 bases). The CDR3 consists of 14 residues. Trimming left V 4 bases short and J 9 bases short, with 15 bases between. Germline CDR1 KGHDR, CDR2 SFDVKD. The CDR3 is CATSETSGRPEQFF. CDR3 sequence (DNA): TGTGCCACCAGTGAAACATCCGGGAGACCTGAGCAGTTCTTC.

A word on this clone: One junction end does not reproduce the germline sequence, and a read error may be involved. CDR3 sequence reads: CASSWDSFEQYF. In DNA, the CDR3 is TGTGCCAGCAGCTGGGACTCCTTCGAGCAGTACTTC. J is TRBJ2-7 and V is TRBV5-4; a possible D gene is TRBD2 (6 bases). Looked up from germline, CDR1 is SGHNT and CDR2 is YYREEE (reference sequence). The CDR3 has 12 residues.

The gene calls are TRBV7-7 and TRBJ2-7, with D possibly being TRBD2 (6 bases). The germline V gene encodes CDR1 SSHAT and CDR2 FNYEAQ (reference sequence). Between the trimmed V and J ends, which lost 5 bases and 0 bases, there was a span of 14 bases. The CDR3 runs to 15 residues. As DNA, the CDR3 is TGTGCCAGCAGCCCGGGCGGCGGGAACTCCTACGAGCAGTACTTC. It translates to CASSPGGGNSYEQYF.

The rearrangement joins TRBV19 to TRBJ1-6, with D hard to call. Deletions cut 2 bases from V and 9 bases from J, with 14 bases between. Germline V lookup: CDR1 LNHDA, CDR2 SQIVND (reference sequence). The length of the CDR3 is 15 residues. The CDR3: CASSISWAVASPLHF. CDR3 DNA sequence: TGTGCCAGTAGTATAAGTTGGGCAGTGGCTTCACCCCTCCACTTT. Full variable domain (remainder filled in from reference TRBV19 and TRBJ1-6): DGGITQSPKYLFRKEGQNVTLSCEQNLNHDAMYWYRQDPGQGLRLIYYSQIVNDFQKGDIAEGYSVSREKKESFPLTVTSAQKNPTAFYLCASSISWAVASPLHFGNGTRLTVT.

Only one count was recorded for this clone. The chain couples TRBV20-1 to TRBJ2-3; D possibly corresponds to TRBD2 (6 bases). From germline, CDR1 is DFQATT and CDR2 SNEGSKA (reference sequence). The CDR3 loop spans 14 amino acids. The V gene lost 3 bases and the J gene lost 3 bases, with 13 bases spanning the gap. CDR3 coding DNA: TGCAGTGCTAGTAGCGGTCTTGGAACAGATACGCAGTATTTT. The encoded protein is CSASSGLGTDTQYF.

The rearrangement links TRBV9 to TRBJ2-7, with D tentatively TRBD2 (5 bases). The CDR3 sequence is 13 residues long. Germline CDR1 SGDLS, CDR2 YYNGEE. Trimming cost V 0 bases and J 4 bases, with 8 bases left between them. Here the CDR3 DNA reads TGTGCCAGCAGCGTAGGTCCGGGGTACGAGCAGTACTTC. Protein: CASSVGPGYEQYF.

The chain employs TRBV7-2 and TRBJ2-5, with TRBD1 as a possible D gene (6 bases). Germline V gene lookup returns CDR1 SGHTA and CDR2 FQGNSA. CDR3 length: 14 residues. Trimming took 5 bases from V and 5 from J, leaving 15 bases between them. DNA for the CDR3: TGTGCCAGCAGCCGTCAACAGGGCGGGGAGACCCAGTACTTC. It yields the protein CASSRQQGGETQYF.

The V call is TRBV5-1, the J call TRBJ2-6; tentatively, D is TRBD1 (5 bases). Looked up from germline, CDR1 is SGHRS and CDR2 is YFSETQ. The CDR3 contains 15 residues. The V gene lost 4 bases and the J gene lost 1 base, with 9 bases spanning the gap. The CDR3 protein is CASSGAGSGANVLTF. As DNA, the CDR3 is TGCGCCAGCAGCGGAGCAGGGTCTGGGGCCAACGTCCTGACTTTC.

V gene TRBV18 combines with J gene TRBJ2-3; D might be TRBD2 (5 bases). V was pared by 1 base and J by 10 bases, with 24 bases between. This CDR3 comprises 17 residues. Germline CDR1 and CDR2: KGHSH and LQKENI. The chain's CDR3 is CASSPLGLSGGGRAQYF. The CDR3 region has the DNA TGTGCCAGCTCACCACTCGGATTGAGCGGTGGTGGTAGGGCGCAGTATTTT.

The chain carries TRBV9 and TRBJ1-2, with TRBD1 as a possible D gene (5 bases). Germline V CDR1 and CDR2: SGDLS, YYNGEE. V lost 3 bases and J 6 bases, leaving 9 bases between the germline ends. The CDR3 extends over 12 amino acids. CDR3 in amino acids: CASSAPRDGYTF. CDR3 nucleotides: TGTGCCAGCAGCGCCCCCAGGGATGGCTACACCTTC.

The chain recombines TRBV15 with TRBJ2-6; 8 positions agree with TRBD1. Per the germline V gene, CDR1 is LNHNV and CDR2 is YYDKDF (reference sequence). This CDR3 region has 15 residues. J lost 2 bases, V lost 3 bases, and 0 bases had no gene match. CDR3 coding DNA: TGTGCCACCAGCAGGGACAGGGCTGGGGCCAACGTCCTGACTTTC. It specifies CATSRDRAGANVLTF.

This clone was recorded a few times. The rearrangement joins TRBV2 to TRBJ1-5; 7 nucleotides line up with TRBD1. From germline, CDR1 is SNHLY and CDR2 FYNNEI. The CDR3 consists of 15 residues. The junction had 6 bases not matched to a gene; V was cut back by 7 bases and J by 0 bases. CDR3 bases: TGTGCCAGCAACCGCGGACAGGATAGCAATCAGCCCCAGCATTTT. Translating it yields CASNRGQDSNQPQHF.

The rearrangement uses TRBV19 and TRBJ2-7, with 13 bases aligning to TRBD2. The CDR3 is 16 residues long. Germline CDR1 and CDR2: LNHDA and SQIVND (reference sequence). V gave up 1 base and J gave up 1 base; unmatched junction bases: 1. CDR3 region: CASSIGLAGGSYEQYF. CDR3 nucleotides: TGTGCCAGTAGTATAGGACTAGCGGGAGGATCCTACGAGCAGTACTTC.

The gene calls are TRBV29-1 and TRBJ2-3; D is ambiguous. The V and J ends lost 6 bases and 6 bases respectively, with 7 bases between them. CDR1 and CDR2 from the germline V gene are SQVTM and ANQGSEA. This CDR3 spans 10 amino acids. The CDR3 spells CSVIPDTQYF. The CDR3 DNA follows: TGCAGCGTCATCCCCGATACGCAGTATTTT.

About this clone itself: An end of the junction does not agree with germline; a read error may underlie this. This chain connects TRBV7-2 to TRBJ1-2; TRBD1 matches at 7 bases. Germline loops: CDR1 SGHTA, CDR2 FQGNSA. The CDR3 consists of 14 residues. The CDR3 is CASNLGGRYDGYTF. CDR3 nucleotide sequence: TGTGCCAGCAACTTAGGGGGCAGGTACGATGGCTACACCTTC.

CDR3 DNA: TGTGCCAGCAGGGGCCGTTCCGGGACTACCCCCACAGATACGCAGTATTTT. Its translation: CASRGRSGTTPTDTQYF. This rearrangement joins TRBV28 to TRBJ2-3; TRBD2 matches at 7 bases. Germline V gene data show CDR1 as MDHEN and CDR2 as SYDVKM. The ends lost 6 bases at V and 2 bases at J; junction bases unmatched: 14. The CDR3 consists of 17 residues.

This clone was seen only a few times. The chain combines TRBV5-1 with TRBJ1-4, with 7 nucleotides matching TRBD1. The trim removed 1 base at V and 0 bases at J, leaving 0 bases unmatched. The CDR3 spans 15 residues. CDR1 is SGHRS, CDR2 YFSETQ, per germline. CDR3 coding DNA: TGCGCCAGCAGCTTGCAGGGGGCAACTAATGAAAAACTGTTTTTT. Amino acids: CASSLQGATNEKLFF.

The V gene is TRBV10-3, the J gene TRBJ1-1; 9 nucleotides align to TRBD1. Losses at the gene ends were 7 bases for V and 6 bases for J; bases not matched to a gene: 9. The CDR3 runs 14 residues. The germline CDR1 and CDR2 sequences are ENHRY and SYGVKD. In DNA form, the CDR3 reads TGTGCCATCACCCGGACAGGGGAAAGGTCTGAAGCTTTCTTT. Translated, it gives CAITRTGERSEAFF.

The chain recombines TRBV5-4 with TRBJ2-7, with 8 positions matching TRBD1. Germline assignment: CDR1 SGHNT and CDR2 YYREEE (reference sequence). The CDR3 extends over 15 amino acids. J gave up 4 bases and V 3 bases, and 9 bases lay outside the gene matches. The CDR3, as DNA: TGTGCCAGCAGCTCACCCCCGGGACAGGCGTACGAGCAGTACTTC. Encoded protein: CASSSPPGQAYEQYF. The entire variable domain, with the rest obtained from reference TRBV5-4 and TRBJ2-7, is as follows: ETGVTQSPTHLIKTRGQQVTLRCSSQSGHNTVSWYQQALGQGPQFIFQYYREEENGRGNFPPRFSGLQFPNYSSELNVNALELDDSALYLCASSSPPGQAYEQYFGPGTRLTVT.

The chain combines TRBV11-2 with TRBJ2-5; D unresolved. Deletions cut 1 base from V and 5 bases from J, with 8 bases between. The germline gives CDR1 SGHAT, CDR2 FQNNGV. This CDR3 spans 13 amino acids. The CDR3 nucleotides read TGTGCCAGCAGCTTAGCACTACGGGAGACCCAGTACTTC. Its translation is CASSLALRETQYF.